This T cell receptor beta chain was sequenced during a study of T cell repertoires in cytomegalovirus infection. About the research overall: Recently identified HLA-C-restricted CMV epitopes were used, and well-studied HLA-B-restricted CMV epitopes were used as well. Public signatures in TCR beta pointed to CMV infection and matching HLA type.

TCRdb analysed the reads with MiXCR anew, one entry per CDR3 protein. The sample gives about 920,000 distinct CDR3 sequences, around 30% of which show up once; about 14% is in the top ten. The germline V gene has CDR1 SNHLY and CDR2 FYNNEI. V shed 7 bases and J shed 3 bases, with 16 bases lying between them. The CDR3 is made up of 15 amino acids. Study-wide results and caveats: The ex vivo response was dominated by HLA-C-restricted CMV-specific TCR beta clonotypes. The cumulative frequency of public TCR beta families distinguished individuals who carried CMV together with the relevant HLA.

This clonotype has a count of ten or more. Antigen: not known. This receptor was identified in a human donor in good health (CMV status not recorded). Some clones in this sample may be carry-over from other donors' samples. The specimen comprised cultured CD8+ T cells from PBMCs, sampled from culture after CMV antigen stimulation. The V gene is TRBV2, the J gene TRBJ1-5, with D possibly TRBD1 on 6 matching bases. This CDR3 is CASTEGWGHNQPQHF. The CDR3 region has the DNA TGTGCCAGCACCGAAGGTTGGGGGCACAATCAGCCCCAGCATTTT.